Below, 10 T cell receptor beta chains from the same sample are listed, as sequenced in a study of technical replicates of blood from a handful of donors (dated 2017 in TCRdb). Libraries came from the immunoSEQ multiplex PCR assay. The source is immuneACCESS, and TCRdb retained only in-frame sequences with V and J called. Part of the clones is not carried over; for the studies checked, unresolved V genes explain less than half of this, and the remainder is unexplained. Within this sample are fewer than 95,000 clones, with about 94% of them counted one time only. Roughly 0.28% of the sample is in the top ten clones. What was sequenced was T cells isolated from PBMCs. All receptors come from a human donor in good health.

J is TRBJ2-1 and V is TRBV10-2; 7 nucleotides agree with TRBD2. CDR3 length: 15 residues. CDR1 is WSHSY and CDR2 is SAAADI in the germline V gene. Trimming removed 5 bases from V and 5 bases from J; junction bases left unmatched: 9. CDR3 DNA: TGCGCCAGCAGTCCCTTATGGGGGGGTAACAATGAGCAGTTCTTC. Its protein is CASSPLWGGNNEQFF.

This chain joins TRBV16 and TRBJ2-7, with D tentatively TRBD2 (6 bases). Germline CDR1 is KGHSY and CDR2 is FQNENV. V was clipped by 3 bases and J by 0 bases, with 27 bases between them. The CDR3 spans 20 residues. The CDR3 loop is CASSQGPGKPAGTLSYEQYF. As DNA, the CDR3 is TGTGCCAGCAGCCAGGGGCCCGGGAAGCCTGCAGGGACTCTCTCCTACGAGCAGTACTTC.

The V and J genes are TRBV27 and TRBJ2-7; TRBD1 matches 7 bases. The CDR3 contains 14 residues. Per germline, CDR1 MNHEY and CDR2 SMNVEV (reference sequence). After removal of 6 bases from V and 1 base from J, the junction contained 6 bases not matched to a gene. CDR3: CASSPSTGSYEQYF. DNA of the CDR3: TGTGCCAGCAGCCCATCGACAGGGTCCTACGAGCAGTACTTC.

This clone has just one count. The chain recombines TRBV4-1 with TRBJ1-1; TRBD1 matches at 8 bases. This CDR3 is 14 amino acids long. The V and J ends lost 1 base and 8 bases, in that order; junction bases with no gene match: 6. Germline values: CDR1 MGHRA, CDR2 YSYEKL. The CDR3 protein is CASSQGQGASEAFF. The CDR3 nucleotides read TGCGCCAGCAGCCAAGGGCAGGGGGCATCCGAAGCTTTCTTT.

The rearrangement links TRBV7-2 to TRBJ2-1; no firm D call. Trimming stripped 5 bases from V and 2 bases from J, with 10 bases between. The CDR3 sequence is 14 residues long. Germline V lookup: CDR1 SGHTA, CDR2 FQGNSA. The CDR3 loop is CASSPFDTYNEQFF. Written as DNA, the CDR3 is TGTGCCAGCAGCCCCTTCGACACCTACAATGAGCAGTTCTTC.

The chain carries TRBV25-1 and TRBJ2-1, with a weak D call TRBD2 (5 bases). This CDR3 has 13 amino acids. Trimming removed 4 bases from V and 8 bases from J, with 12 bases in between. Germline V gene lookup returns CDR1 MGHDK and CDR2 SYGVNS. CDR3 coding DNA: TGTGCCAGCAGTGTCCTAGCTGGTTATGAGCAGTTCTTC. This gives the protein CASSVLAGYEQFF.

This chain links TRBV15 with TRBJ1-5; TRBD1 matches 8 bases. This CDR3 has 14 residues. Losses at the gene ends were 2 bases for V and 7 bases for J; bases not matched to a gene: 4. Germline CDR1 LNHNV, CDR2 YYDKDF (reference sequence). The CDR3 is CATSRRTGQQPQHF. The CDR3 DNA sequence: TGTGCCACCAGCAGAAGGACAGGGCAGCAGCCCCAGCATTTT.

The chain is built from TRBV5-1 and TRBJ2-2; TRBD1 matches at 7 bases. The CDR3 is 13 residues long. Germline V gives CDR1 SGHRS, CDR2 YFSETQ. V gave up 3 bases and J gave up 5 bases; unmatched junction bases: 1. The CDR3 DNA follows: TGCGCCAGCAGCTCAGGGGGAACCGGGGAGCTGTTTTTT. It encodes CASSSGGTGELFF.

The chain has TRBV6-1 and TRBJ1-1; TRBD1 agrees at 9 bases. CDR3 length: 14 amino acids. The V gene end was trimmed by 3 bases and the J gene end by 4 bases; junction bases not matched to a gene: 3. Germline-derived CDR1 and CDR2 are MNHNS and SASEGT. This chain's CDR3 is CASSDLQGATEAFF. The DNA for the CDR3 is TGTGCCAGCAGTGATTTACAGGGGGCCACTGAAGCTTTCTTT.

A single count supports this clone. The J gene is TRBJ1-5, the V gene TRBV16; TRBD1 agrees at 9 bases. J gave up 0 bases and V 3 bases, and 15 bases lay outside the gene matches. The V gene's germline CDR1 is KGHSY and CDR2 FQNENV. The CDR3 length is 20 residues. The CDR3 is CASSHSRVWTGEYSNQPQHF. The CDR3 DNA reads TGTGCCAGCAGCCACTCCCGGGTTTGGACAGGGGAGTATAGCAATCAGCCCCAGCATTTT.